This T cell receptor (beta chain) stems from a study of cytomegalovirus exposure and HLA in healthy donors. This clone was seen a single time. Both 60 Vbeta primers and 13 Jbeta primers went into the PCR. The table came from immunoSEQ multiplex PCR; TCRdb's copy has only in-frame clones and leaves some out. The table has about 150,000 clones, approximately 81% seen once. This CDR3 comprises 14 residues. V shed 6 bases and J shed 4 bases, with 15 bases lying between them. Germline V gene data show CDR1 as MNHEY and CDR2 as SVGAGI. The chain joins TRBV6-5 to TRBJ1-2; weak D call: TRBD1 (5 bases). The sequence came from a woman aged 40-49 years in good health and CMV-seropositive. Sequenced sample: PBMCs. CDR3 coding DNA: TGTGCCAGCAGCCGAGTCGGGGGAACCTATGGCTACACCTTC. This translates into CASSRVGGTYGYTF.